These 29 T cell receptor beta chains share one sample of origin, sequenced in a study of blood T cell repertoires in COVID-19. TCRdb's table, derived via immunoSEQ multiplex PCR, lists solely in-frame clones and lacks some. The repertoire holds fewer than 200,000 clones, with about 74% as singletons. The sequencing input was peripheral blood. These TCRs come from a woman aged 80 or older with acute or convalescent COVID-19.

The chain links TRBV28 to TRBJ2-4; TRBD1 agrees at 7 bases. The CDR3 is made up of 14 amino acids. Losses at the gene ends were 6 bases for V and 9 bases for J; bases not matched to a gene: 11. The germline CDR1 and CDR2 sequences are MDHEN and SYDVKM. This chain's CDR3 is CASSPPGQVSIQYF. CDR3 bases: TGTGCCAGCAGCCCCCCCGGACAGGTCTCCATTCAGTACTTC.

This clone was observed a single time. The genes are TRBV4-2 and TRBJ2-3; D is ambiguous. The germline gives CDR1 LGHNA, CDR2 YNFKEQ. The CDR3 extends over 15 amino acids. Trimming pared 0 bases from V and 9 bases from J, leaving 16 bases between. The CDR3, as DNA: TGTGCCAGCAGCCAAGATCGACCCATAGAGGTGACGCAGTATTTT. This encodes CASSQDRPIEVTQYF.

This chain links TRBV6-6 with TRBJ2-1; weak D call: TRBD1 (6 bases). V dropped 0 bases and J dropped 7 bases, with 13 bases sitting between them. Looked up from germline, CDR1 is MNHNY and CDR2 is SVGAGI (reference sequence). This CDR3 spans 15 amino acids. The CDR3 is CASSYSGARLNEQFF. CDR3 nucleotide sequence: TGTGCCAGCAGTTACTCGGGGGCCCGGTTGAATGAGCAGTTCTTC.

This chain connects TRBV20-1 to TRBJ2-1; 9 bases match TRBD2. CDR1 and CDR2 from the germline V gene are DFQATT and SNEGSKA (reference sequence). This CDR3 has 14 amino acids. The junction had 8 bases not matched to a gene; V was cut back by 3 bases and J by 8 bases. The CDR3 sequence is CSASPSGISDEQFF. The CDR3 DNA reads TGCAGTGCTAGTCCTAGCGGGATTTCGGATGAGCAGTTCTTC.

The chain uses TRBV3-1 (or the pseudogene TRBV3-2) and TRBJ1-5, with D perhaps matching TRBD1 (6 bases). Looked up from germline, CDR1 is LGHDT and CDR2 is YNNKEL (reference sequence). The CDR3 spans 15 residues. Between the trimmed V and J ends, which lost 0 bases and 2 bases, there was a span of 8 bases. CDR3 coding DNA: TGTGCCAGCAGCCAAGAAGGACAGCGCAATCAGCCCCAGCATTTT. It encodes CASSQEGQRNQPQHF.

The CDR3 loop is CASSLAGRRANEQFF. CDR3 DNA: TGTGCCAGCAGCTTAGCAGGGCGAAGGGCCAATGAGCAGTTCTTC. The V and J genes are TRBV11-2 and TRBJ2-1; the D gene is possibly TRBD1 (5 bases). The CDR3 totals 15 residues. V was shortened by 1 base and J by 6 bases, with 13 bases between the two germline ends. Germline assignment: CDR1 SGHAT and CDR2 FQNNGV.

The chain couples TRBV28 to TRBJ2-7; no firm D call. The CDR3 is made up of 12 amino acids. CDR1 is MDHEN, CDR2 SYDVKM, per germline. V was pared by 8 bases and J by 0 bases, with 8 bases between. The CDR3, as DNA: TGTGCCAGCTCCCCCCTCTCCTACGAGCAGTACTTC. Amino acids: CASSPLSYEQYF.

The rearrangement links TRBV6-5 to TRBJ1-1, with D possibly TRBD1 on 6 matching bases. The CDR3 is 13 residues long. Trimming took off 4 bases at V and 5 bases at J, with 11 bases between the two ends. CDR1 is MNHEY, CDR2 SVGAGI, per germline. CDR3: CASSSVRGTEAFF. The CDR3, as DNA: TGTGCCAGCAGTTCGGTCAGGGGAACTGAAGCTTTCTTT.

The chain links TRBV6-6 to TRBJ1-6; 9 nucleotides agree with TRBD1. Germline lookup yields CDR1 MNHNY and CDR2 SVGAGI (reference sequence). The CDR3 consists of 15 residues. Trimming took 5 bases from V and 13 from J; bases not matched to a gene: 12. The CDR3 region is CASSTRDRAPKPLHF. The CDR3 nucleotides read TGTGCCAGCAGTACCCGGGACAGGGCCCCAAAGCCCCTCCACTTT.

The chain carries TRBV6-2 or TRBV6-3 and TRBJ2-3, with 11 positions matching TRBD2. Trimming cost V 2 bases and J 6 bases; bases outside gene matches: 19. The CDR3 length is 20 residues. Germline CDR1 MNHEY, CDR2 SVGEGT. CDR3 sequence reads: CASSYPDIPTLAGGSDTQYF. The DNA of the CDR3 is TGTGCCAGCAGTTACCCCGATATTCCCACCCTAGCGGGGGGTTCGGATACGCAGTATTTT.

The chain couples TRBV11-2 to TRBJ2-7, with a weak D call TRBD2 (7 bases). The germline V gene encodes CDR1 SGHAT and CDR2 FQNNGV. V lost 2 bases and J lost 6, with 11 bases in between. This CDR3 contains 13 residues. DNA of the CDR3: TGTGCCAGCAGCTTAAAGGGGGGGGTCGAGCAGTACTTC. As protein: CASSLKGGVEQYF.

V and J are TRBV5-4 and TRBJ1-4, with TRBD1 identical over 8 bases. Germline V CDR1 and CDR2: SGHNT, YYREEE (reference sequence). V dropped 2 bases and J dropped 10; count of bases not matched to a gene: 4. This CDR3 contains 13 residues. CDR3 DNA sequence: TGTGCCAGCAGCTTAGCAGGGGGCGTAAAACTGTTTTTT. It is translated as CASSLAGGVKLFF.

The chain uses TRBV12-3 or TRBV12-4 and TRBJ2-2; tentatively, D is TRBD2 (6 bases). The CDR3 runs to 13 residues. V lost 6 bases and J lost 6, with 11 bases in between. CDR3 bases: TGTGCCAGCAGGCGTAGGGAGGCCGGGGAGCTGTTTTTT. Translation gives CASRRREAGELFF.

The chain couples TRBV7-8 to TRBJ2-7; possibly TRBD1 for D (6 bases). Per the germline V gene, CDR1 is SGHVS and CDR2 is FQNEAQ. Trimming stripped 7 bases from V and 6 bases from J, with 19 bases between. This CDR3 has 14 residues. The CDR3: CASTPDRDWTEQYF. The DNA for the CDR3 is TGTGCCAGCACCCCGGACAGAGACTGGACCGAGCAGTACTTC.

This sequence joins TRBV6-6 and TRBJ1-4, with D possibly matching TRBD1 (5 bases). CDR1 MNHNY and CDR2 SVGAGI come from the germline V gene (reference sequence). The CDR3 totals 15 residues. V dropped 5 bases and J dropped 4 bases, with 14 bases sitting between them. Here the CDR3 DNA reads TGTGCCAGCAGTCGAACCAGGGTCGATAATGAAAAACTGTTTTTT. Translated: CASSRTRVDNEKLFF.

Notes on this clone: Other DNA sequences within the sample encode an identical CDR3. The CDR3 region has the DNA TGTGCCAGCAGCGTAGTCACAGGGGGGACTGAAGCTTTCTTT. Translating it yields CASSVVTGGTEAFF. This rearrangement joins TRBV9 to TRBJ1-1, with TRBD1 matching 8 bases. Germline V lookup: CDR1 SGDLS, CDR2 YYNGEE. Losses at the gene ends were 0 bases for V and 5 bases for J; bases not matched to a gene: 3. This CDR3 comprises 14 residues.

This chain connects TRBV9 to TRBJ2-7; 11 bases map to TRBD1. The CDR3 has 16 residues. After removal of 0 bases from V and 3 bases from J, the junction contained 5 bases not matched to a gene. Germline V gene sequence: CDR1 SGDLS, CDR2 YYNGEE. The CDR3 DNA reads as TGTGCCAGCAGCGTAGGACCGGACAGGGGGCTCTACGAGCAGTACTTC. Protein sequence: CASSVGPDRGLYEQYF.

The V gene is TRBV10-2, the J gene TRBJ2-7; D not certain. The CDR3 totals 12 residues. V was clipped by 3 bases and J by 4 bases, with 7 bases between them. Germline lookup yields CDR1 WSHSY and CDR2 SAAADI. The CDR3 spells CASSDGGYEQYF. The CDR3, as DNA: TGCGCCAGCAGTGATGGCGGTTACGAGCAGTACTTC.

The chain recombines TRBV2 with TRBJ2-7; 11 nucleotides agree with TRBD2. The CDR3 runs 15 residues. The junction had 11 bases not matched to a gene; V was cut back by 10 bases and J by 3 bases. The germline V gene encodes CDR1 SNHLY and CDR2 FYNNEI. The CDR3 DNA follows: TGTGCCACTAAAGATCGGACTAGCGGGTTCTACGAGCAGTACTTC. It is translated as CATKDRTSGFYEQYF. The whole variable domain, remainder taken from reference TRBV2 and TRBJ2-7, is EPEVTQTPSHQVTQMGQEVILRCVPISNHLYFYWYRQILGQKVEFLVSFYNNEISEKSEIFDDQFSVERPDGSNFTLKIRSTKLEDSAMYFCATKDRTSGFYEQYFGPGTRLTVT.

A word on this clone: Other DNA variants within this sample encode the same CDR3. The chain combines TRBV18 with TRBJ2-1; D might be TRBD1 (5 bases). The germline V and J ends were trimmed by 6 bases and 8 bases, with 8 bases remaining between them. The CDR3 totals 11 residues. Germline V gene data show CDR1 as KGHSH and CDR2 as LQKENI. The CDR3 coding sequence is TGTGCCAGCTCCCAGGGCGATGAGCAGTTCTTC. Protein product: CASSQGDEQFF.

This clone was counted a few times. The V gene is TRBV19, the J gene TRBJ1-5; the match to TRBD1 covers 8 bases. Unmatched junction bases numbered 9, after V lost 7 bases and J lost 4 bases. The CDR3 extends over 15 amino acids. Per the germline V gene, CDR1 is LNHDA and CDR2 is SQIVND (reference sequence). CDR3 residues: CASTSVQGANQPQHF. The DNA of the CDR3 is TGTGCCAGTACCTCCGTTCAGGGGGCGAATCAGCCCCAGCATTTT.

The chain is built from TRBV29-1 and TRBJ2-3, with 8 nucleotides matching TRBD1. V dropped 8 bases and J dropped 4; count of bases not matched to a gene: 8. Germline CDR1 is SQVTM and CDR2 is ANQGSEA. The CDR3 runs to 13 residues. The CDR3 region is CSFLDRAADTQYF. The CDR3 nucleotides read TGCAGCTTCCTGGACAGGGCGGCAGATACGCAGTATTTT.

This chain uses TRBV27 with TRBJ2-3, with TRBD2 matching 13 bases. V shed 7 bases, J shed 1 base, and the junction held 14 bases outside the gene matches. Germline V CDR1 and CDR2: MNHEY, SMNVEV (reference sequence). This CDR3 spans 19 amino acids. CDR3 amino acids: CASIITEGLAGTCTDTQYF. In DNA form, the CDR3 reads TGTGCCAGCATCATCACGGAGGGACTAGCGGGAACTTGCACAGATACGCAGTATTTT.

The chain links TRBV5-5 to TRBJ2-1; D uncertain. The germline V and J ends were trimmed by 0 bases and 4 bases, with 11 bases remaining between them. Germline-derived CDR1 and CDR2 are SGHKS and YYEKEE (reference sequence). The CDR3 covers 15 residues. For the CDR3, the DNA is TGTGCCAGCAGCTTGGTGTTAGCCCCATACAATGAGCAGTTCTTC. Its translation: CASSLVLAPYNEQFF.

The chain recombines TRBV4-1 with TRBJ2-1, with a possible D match to TRBD2 (6 bases). The V and J ends lost 0 bases and 3 bases respectively, with 18 bases between them. Germline V lookup: CDR1 MGHRA, CDR2 YSYEKL. The CDR3 extends over 18 amino acids. CDR3 DNA: TGCGCCAGCAGCCAAGAGCGGAGAAGGGACTTAAACTACAATGAGCAGTTCTTC. This sequence encodes CASSQERRRDLNYNEQFF.

The rearrangement links TRBV5-4 to TRBJ2-7; 7 bases match TRBD2. V dropped 0 bases and J dropped 2; count of bases not matched to a gene: 5. The CDR3 extends over 15 amino acids. Germline values: CDR1 SGHNT, CDR2 YYREEE (reference sequence). CDR3 nucleotide sequence: TGTGCCAGCAGCTTGGGGAGTCGGGGGGCCTACGAGCAGTACTTC. This sequence encodes CASSLGSRGAYEQYF.

This chain connects TRBV5-6 to TRBJ1-6, with D perhaps matching TRBD1 (6 bases). V lost 0 bases and J 8 bases, leaving 12 bases between the germline ends. CDR1 is SGHDT, CDR2 YYEEEE, per germline. The CDR3 has 15 residues. Here the CDR3 DNA reads TGTGCCAGCAGCTTGGCGGCAGGGGTAGATTCACCCCTCCACTTT. This codes for CASSLAAGVDSPLHF.

This clone showed up just a few times. The same CDR3 can be traced to other DNA sequences in this sample. The genes are TRBV28 and TRBJ1-2, with 9 bases matching TRBD1. Germline trimming cut 5 bases from V and 4 bases from J; bases unmatched to any gene: 5. Germline-derived CDR1 and CDR2 are MDHEN and SYDVKM. This CDR3 spans 14 amino acids. The chain's CDR3 is CASSTGTGTYGYTF. The DNA of the CDR3 is TGTGCCAGCAGTACCGGGACAGGGACCTATGGCTACACCTTC.

This chain joins TRBV10-1 and TRBJ1-2, with 7 bases fitting TRBD1. The CDR3 runs to 15 residues. The ends lost 8 bases at V and 2 bases at J; junction bases unmatched: 11. Looked up from germline, CDR1 is WNHNN and CDR2 is SYGVQD (reference sequence). The CDR3 protein is CASRRTGVLNYGYTF. Written as DNA, the CDR3 is TGCGCCAGCCGAAGGACAGGTGTTTTGAACTATGGCTACACCTTC.